The present TCR beta chain was sequenced within a study of response to subunit inactivated influenza vaccine. Whole-study findings and limits: The authors offered the suggestion that each seasonal influenza vaccination recruits few new T cells.

MiXCR was run by TCRdb on the RT-PCR reads, yielding one entry per CDR3 protein. The sample has roughly 500,000 distinct CDR3 sequences; 16% are singletons. This clonotype was found many times. Antigen unknown. In germline, CDR1 is SGHTA, CDR2 FQGNSA. The CDR3 runs 13 residues. V gave up 3 bases and J gave up 3 bases, with 8 bases separating them. This TCR was sampled from a man between 50 and 75 years old who received an inactivated influenza vaccine. The sample in question was CD4+ T cells sorted from PBMCs, obtained less than 30 months after vaccination. The rearrangement joins TRBV7-2 to TRBJ2-5, with D uncertain. CDR3 in amino acids: CASSFGRKETQYF. The CDR3 DNA reads as TGTGCCAGCAGCTTTGGCAGAAAAGAGACCCAGTACTTC.